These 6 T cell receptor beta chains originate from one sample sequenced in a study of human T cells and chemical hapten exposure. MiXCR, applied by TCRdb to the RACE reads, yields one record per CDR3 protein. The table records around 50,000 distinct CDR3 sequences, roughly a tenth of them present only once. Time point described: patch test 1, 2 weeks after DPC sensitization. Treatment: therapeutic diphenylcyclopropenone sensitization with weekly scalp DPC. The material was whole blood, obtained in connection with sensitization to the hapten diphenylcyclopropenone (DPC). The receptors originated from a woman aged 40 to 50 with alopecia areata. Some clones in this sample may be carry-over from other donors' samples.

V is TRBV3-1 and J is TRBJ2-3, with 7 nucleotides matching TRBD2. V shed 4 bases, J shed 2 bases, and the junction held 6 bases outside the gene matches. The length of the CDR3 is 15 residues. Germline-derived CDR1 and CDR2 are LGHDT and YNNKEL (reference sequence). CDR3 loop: CASSPGTMSTDTQYF. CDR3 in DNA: TGTGCCAGCAGCCCGGGGACTATGTCCACAGATACGCAGTATTTT.

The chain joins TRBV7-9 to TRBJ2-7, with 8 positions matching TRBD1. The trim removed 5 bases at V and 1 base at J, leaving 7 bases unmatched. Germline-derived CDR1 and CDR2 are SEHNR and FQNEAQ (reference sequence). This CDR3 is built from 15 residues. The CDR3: CASSGTGTGSYEQYF. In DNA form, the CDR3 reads TGTGCCAGCAGCGGGACCGGGACAGGATCCTACGAGCAGTACTTC. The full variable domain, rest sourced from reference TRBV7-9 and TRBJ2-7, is DTGVSQNPRHKITKRGQNVTFRCDPISEHNRLYWYRQTLGQGPEFLTYFQNEAQLEKSRLLSDRFSAERPKGSFSTLEIQRTEQGDSAMYLCASSGTGTGSYEQYFGPGTRLTVT.

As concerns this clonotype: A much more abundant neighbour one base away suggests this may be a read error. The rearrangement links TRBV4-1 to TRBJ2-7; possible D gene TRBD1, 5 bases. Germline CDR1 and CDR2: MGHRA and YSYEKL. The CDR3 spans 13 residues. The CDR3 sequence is CTSSLGAAYEQYF. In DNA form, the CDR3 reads TGCACCAGCAGCCTTGGGGCAGCCTACGAGCAGTACTTC.

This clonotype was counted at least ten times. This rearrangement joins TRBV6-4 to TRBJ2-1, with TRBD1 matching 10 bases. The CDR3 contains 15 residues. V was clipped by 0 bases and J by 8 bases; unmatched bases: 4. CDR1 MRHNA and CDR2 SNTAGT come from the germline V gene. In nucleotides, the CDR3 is TGTGCCAGCAGTGACTCGAGACAGGGGGCCGATGAGCAGTTCTTC. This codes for CASSDSRQGADEQFF.

CDR3 amino acids: CAISVTGGEQYF. In DNA form, the CDR3 reads TGTGCCATCAGTGTAACGGGAGGCGAGCAGTACTTC. This chain uses TRBV10-3 with TRBJ2-7; 7 bases fit TRBD2. This CDR3 contains 12 residues. Germline CDR1 reads ENHRY; CDR2 reads SYGVKD. The junction had 3 bases not matched to a gene; V was cut back by 4 bases and J by 6 bases.

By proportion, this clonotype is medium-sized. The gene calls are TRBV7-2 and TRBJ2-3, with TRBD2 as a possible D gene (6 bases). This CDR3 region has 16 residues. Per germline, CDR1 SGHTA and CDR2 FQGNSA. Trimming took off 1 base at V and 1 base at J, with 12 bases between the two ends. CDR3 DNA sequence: TGTGCCAGCAGCTTAGAACGGGGGTCTCGCACAGATACGCAGTATTTT. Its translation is CASSLERGSRTDTQYF.